One sample yielded the 22 T cell receptor beta chains listed below, sequenced in a study of T-cell reconstitution after alpha-beta-depleted transplantation in children. The TCRbeta library incorporated unique molecular identifiers. One entry per CDR3 protein, called by TCRdb with MiXCR from the PCR reads. In the table there are around 600,000 distinct CDR3 sequences, 10% of which are singletons. The material was PBMCs from the stem cell graft donor, obtained from the stem cell graft. These receptors were collected from a human donor who donated a stem cell graft to a child with acute myeloid leukemia.

The chain recombines TRBV6-4 with TRBJ2-1; 11 nucleotides agree with TRBD2. From germline, CDR1 is MRHNA and CDR2 SNTAGT. CDR3 length: 19 residues. The J segment lost 7 bases and the V segment lost 5 bases, leaving 19 bases of the junction unmatched. Here the CDR3 reads CASSTSRLAGRPLGNEQFF. In nucleotides, the CDR3 is TGTGCCAGCAGTACGAGCCGACTAGCGGGGCGCCCTTTAGGAAATGAGCAGTTCTTC.

The CDR3 DNA sequence: TGTGCCAGCAGTTTAAGGGACCTTCTTCGCACAGATACGCAGTATTTT. It yields the protein CASSLRDLLRTDTQYF. This chain uses TRBV12-3 or TRBV12-4 with TRBJ2-3; D could derive from TRBD1 or TRBD2 (5 bases each). The V end lost 2 bases, the J end lost 1 base, and 13 bases lay between the germline ends. The length of the CDR3 is 16 residues.

This clonotype was observed at least ten times. Here the CDR3 reads CASTGGGRQGSTDTQYF. As DNA, the CDR3 is TGTGCCAGTACCGGGGGTGGGCGACAGGGTAGCACAGATACGCAGTATTTT. This chain joins TRBV21-1 and TRBJ2-3; TRBD1, as called in the table, went unchecked against the DNA. TRBV21-1 is termed a pseudogene. The CDR3 is 17 residues long.

This clonotype was observed many times. The CDR3: CASSYSMGQGVQYF. In DNA, the CDR3 is TGTGCCAGCAGTTACTCGATGGGACAAGGGGTTCAGTACTTC. The chain uses TRBV6-5 and TRBJ2-4, with D tentatively TRBD1 (6 bases). The CDR3 extends over 14 amino acids. Germline loops: CDR1 MNHEY, CDR2 SVGAGI. Trimming removed 0 bases at V and 11 bases at J, with 14 bases between.

This clonotype was observed a few times. The chain uses TRBV11-2 and TRBJ2-2; 7 bases match TRBD2. The CDR3 is made up of 15 amino acids. Trimming at V came to 4 bases and at J to 4 bases, leaving 6 bases not matched to a gene. Germline CDR1 is SGHAT and CDR2 is FQNNGV. CDR3 region: CASSSTGTTTGELFF. DNA for the CDR3: TGTGCCAGCAGCTCGACCGGGACTACCACCGGGGAGCTGTTTTTT.

The chain is built from TRBV12-3 or TRBV12-4 and TRBJ1-2; D uncertain. This CDR3 is built from 12 residues. Trimming took 5 bases from V and 5 from J, leaving 9 bases between them. This CDR3 reads CASSKDAYGYTF. The CDR3 DNA is TGTGCCAGCAGTAAGGACGCTTATGGCTACACCTTC.

Details on this clonotype: Since a much larger clone is just one base distant, this may be a read error. This rearrangement joins TRBV28 to TRBJ2-7; D ambiguous. Germline CDR1 MDHEN, CDR2 SYDVKM. CDR3 size: 13 residues. The chain's CDR3 is CTSSLGRYYEQYF. CDR3 in DNA: TGTACCAGCAGTTTAGGCAGATACTACGAGCAGTACTTC.

This clonotype has ten or more counts. The rearrangement joins TRBV5-5 to TRBJ2-7; no definite D call. Germline CDR1 reads SGHKS; CDR2 reads YYEKEE (reference sequence). V lost 0 bases to trimming and J lost 5 bases, with 9 bases between them. The CDR3 has 13 amino acids. CDR3 loop: CASSLAVQNEQYF. Here the CDR3 DNA reads TGTGCCAGCAGCTTGGCAGTCCAGAACGAGCAGTACTTC.

The rearrangement links TRBV7-2 to TRBJ2-1; 8 nucleotides align to TRBD2. The CDR3 has 15 residues. After removal of 4 bases from V and 8 bases from J, the junction contained 10 bases not matched to a gene. CDR1 and CDR2 (germline): SGHTA, FQGNSA. The CDR3 sequence: CASSSIAGFGDEQFF. The CDR3 coding sequence is TGTGCCAGCAGCTCGATAGCGGGATTTGGTGATGAGCAGTTCTTC.

This clonotype has more than one count but fewer than ten. The chain uses TRBV7-2 and TRBJ1-2; D not resolved. Germline values: CDR1 SGHTA, CDR2 FQGNSA. The CDR3 is 11 amino acids. The V end lost 1 base, the J end lost 9 bases, and 6 bases lay between the germline ends. The CDR3 here is CASSLGPSYTF. CDR3 DNA: TGTGCCAGCAGCTTAGGCCCAAGCTACACCTTC.

This chain links TRBV20-1 with TRBJ2-7; D may match TRBD1 or TRBD2 (6 bases each). Per the germline V gene, CDR1 is DFQATT and CDR2 is SNEGSKA (reference sequence). V was pared by 5 bases and J by 3 bases, with 23 bases between. The CDR3 totals 16 residues. The CDR3 spells CSAHRTEGQGIYEQYF. As DNA, the CDR3 is TGCAGTGCTCACCGTACGGAGGGGCAGGGGATCTACGAGCAGTACTTC.

The chain links TRBV6-2 or TRBV6-3 to TRBJ2-4, with D possibly being TRBD2 (5 bases). The CDR3 covers 15 residues. The germline CDR1 and CDR2 sequences are MNHEY and SVGEGT. V was pared by 6 bases and J by 1 base, with 13 bases between. The CDR3 loop is CASSPRSGAKNIQYF. CDR3 coding DNA: TGTGCCAGCAGCCCGCGGTCGGGGGCCAAAAACATTCAGTACTTC.

This clonotype was found once. A much larger clone is a single base away; this may be a read error. This chain joins TRBV12-3 or TRBV12-4 and TRBJ2-7; tentative D call: TRBD1 (5 bases). Trimming stripped 4 bases from V and 6 bases from J, with 7 bases between. The CDR3 contains 11 residues. The CDR3 here is CASSSGFEQYF. DNA of the CDR3: TGTGCCAGCAGTTCAGGGTTCGAGCAGTACTTC.

The chain is built from TRBV27 and TRBJ2-3, with 9 positions matching TRBD2. Per the germline V gene, CDR1 is MNHEY and CDR2 is SMNVEV (reference sequence). Trimming at V came to 8 bases and at J to 0 bases, leaving 9 bases not matched to a gene. The CDR3 runs 16 residues. The CDR3 coding sequence is TGTGCCAGCGGCCAGCGGGGGGCCTATAGCACAGATACGCAGTATTTT. Translated, it gives CASGQRGAYSTDTQYF.

This clonotype was observed at least ten times. The chain is built from TRBV7-2 and TRBJ2-1, with TRBD1 matching 8 bases. In germline, CDR1 is SGHTA, CDR2 FQGNSA. Trimming removed 2 bases from V and 1 base from J; junction bases left unmatched: 10. There are 18 residues in the CDR3. The CDR3 DNA follows: TGTGCCAGCAGCTTAATTTCAGGGGGCCTGAATTCCTACAATGAGCAGTTCTTC. It yields the protein CASSLISGGLNSYNEQFF.

This chain connects TRBV7-3 to TRBJ2-3, with TRBD2 matching 8 bases. The trim removed 4 bases at V and 5 bases at J, leaving 8 bases unmatched. The CDR3 runs to 15 residues. Germline loops: CDR1 SGHTA, CDR2 FQGTGA. The CDR3 loop is CASSSWSGREDTQYF. DNA of the CDR3: TGTGCCAGCAGCTCGTGGAGCGGGAGAGAAGATACGCAGTATTTT.

In its sample, this clonotype was seen a few times. This chain uses TRBV4-2 with TRBJ1-5, with no clear D. V was pared by 0 bases and J by 4 bases, with 7 bases between. Germline CDR1 is LGHNA and CDR2 is YNFKEQ. CDR3 size: 14 residues. The chain's CDR3 is CASSQERGNQPQHF. In DNA form, the CDR3 reads TGTGCCAGCAGCCAAGAGCGGGGTAATCAGCCCCAGCATTTT.

In this sample, this clonotype turned up many times. The chain joins TRBV29-1 to TRBJ1-1, with D uncertain. Trimming stripped 0 bases from V and 1 base from J, with 6 bases between. Germline V gene sequence: CDR1 SQVTM, CDR2 ANQGSEA. CDR3 length equals 13 residues. The CDR3 reads CSVEDYRNTEAFF. The CDR3 bases are TGCAGCGTTGAAGACTACAGGAACACTGAAGCTTTCTTT.

The gene calls are TRBV7-9 and TRBJ2-3, with 8 bases that match TRBD1. With V trimmed by 5 bases and J by 14 bases, 9 bases remained unmatched. Looked up from germline, CDR1 is SEHNR and CDR2 is FQNEAQ (reference sequence). The CDR3 sequence is 12 residues long. CDR3 sequence (DNA): TGTGCCAGCAGCGTTGGACAGGGTGATACGTATTTT. The encoded protein is CASSVGQGDTYF.

This clonotype was detected ten times or more. The chain recombines TRBV30 with TRBJ2-2, with 8 bases aligning to TRBD2. The germline V gene encodes CDR1 GTSNPN and CDR2 SVGIG (reference sequence). The ends lost 7 bases at V and 2 bases at J; junction bases unmatched: 3. The CDR3 length is 13 residues. CDR3 coding DNA: TGTGCCTCCACTAGCGGAAACACCGGGGAGCTGTTTTTT. It encodes CASTSGNTGELFF.

Regarding this clonotype: A junction end diverges from the germline sequence, so it may reflect a read error. The CDR3 loop is CASSKALAGGVTRYF. The CDR3 nucleotides read TGTGCCAGCAGCAAAGCACTAGCCGGGGGTGTGACCCGGTACTTC. The V and J genes are TRBV4-2 and TRBJ2-5; TRBD2 might be the D (6 bases). This CDR3 is 15 amino acids long. Germline CDR1 reads LGHNA; CDR2 reads YNFKEQ.

This clonotype was observed many times. The rearrangement joins TRBV7-9 to TRBJ1-1, with D perhaps matching TRBD1 (5 bases). Trimming pared 4 bases from V and 4 bases from J, leaving 10 bases between. Germline V gene sequence: CDR1 SEHNR, CDR2 FQNEAQ (reference sequence). The CDR3 totals 13 residues. The CDR3 is CASSSRQLTEAFF. CDR3 sequence (DNA): TGTGCCAGCAGCTCAAGACAGCTCACTGAAGCTTTCTTT.